Presented here are 28 T cell receptor beta chains from one specimen sequenced in a study of PD-L1 blockade in urothelial cancer. Time point denoted: pretreatment peripheral blood. Produced via immunoSEQ multiplex PCR; TCRdb's table is partial and in-frame only. Of about 95,000 clones in the sample, 80% to 90% are singletons; the top ten hold about 2%. This sample comprised PBMCs, obtained around atezolizumab (anti-PD-L1) treatment. The receptor set was obtained from a man aged 55 to 70 with urothelial cancer.

The DNA of the CDR3 is TGTGCCAGCAGCGTCCAGGGCATTCGGGGAAACACCATATATTTT. This gives the protein CASSVQGIRGNTIYF. The rearrangement uses TRBV9 and TRBJ1-3, with D perhaps matching TRBD1 (5 bases). V lost 2 bases to trimming and J lost 4 bases, with 13 bases between them. This CDR3 is 15 amino acids long. Germline V gives CDR1 SGDLS, CDR2 YYNGEE. The full variable domain, rest sourced from reference TRBV9 and TRBJ1-3, is DSGVTQTPKHLITATGQRVTLRCSPRSGDLSVYWYQQSLDQGLQFLIQYYNGEERAKGNILERFSAQQFPDLHSELNLSSLELGDSALYFCASSVQGIRGNTIYFGEGSWLTVV.

This clone was detected only a few times. The chain couples TRBV2 to TRBJ2-7; D might be TRBD1 (6 bases). The CDR3 loop spans 13 amino acids. Germline lookup yields CDR1 SNHLY and CDR2 FYNNEI. V was clipped by 8 bases and J by 2 bases, with 13 bases between them. The CDR3 reads CASLDRIAYEQYF. In nucleotides, the CDR3 is TGTGCCAGCTTAGACAGGATAGCCTACGAGCAGTACTTC.

This sequence joins TRBV6-1 and TRBJ2-5, with TRBD1 matching 7 bases. Trimming at V came to 2 bases and at J to 6 bases, leaving 6 bases not matched to a gene. This CDR3 has 14 amino acids. Germline CDR1 reads MNHNS; CDR2 reads SASEGT. The CDR3 sequence is CASSESRGRQTQYF. CDR3 in DNA: TGTGCCAGCAGTGAAAGTAGGGGGCGGCAGACCCAGTACTTC.

The V call is TRBV29-1, the J call TRBJ2-6; no clear D gene. This CDR3 comprises 13 residues. CDR1 and CDR2 from the germline V gene are SQVTM and ANQGSEA. Trimming left V 5 bases short and J 9 bases short, with 14 bases between. CDR3 nucleotides: TGCAGCGTTCCCACGTCCGGTGGCAACGTCCTGACTTTC. It yields the protein CSVPTSGGNVLTF.

This clone was found a few times. The chain is built from TRBV5-6 and TRBJ2-7; 9 bases line up with TRBD2. The CDR3 sequence is 15 residues long. V shed 0 bases and J 3 bases; nucleotides not matched to a gene: 4. Germline V gene lookup returns CDR1 SGHDT and CDR2 YYEEEE. CDR3 nucleotides: TGTGCCAGCAGCTTGGTGACTAGCGGATACTACGAGCAGTACTTC. Residues: CASSLVTSGYYEQYF. The full variable domain, completed using reference TRBV5-6 and TRBJ2-7, is DAGVTQSPTHLIKTRGQQVTLRCSPKSGHDTVSWYQQALGQGPQFIFQYYEEEERQRGNFPDRFSGHQFPNYSSELNVNALLLGDSALYLCASSLVTSGYYEQYFGPGTRLTVT.

The chain combines TRBV28 with TRBJ2-3; D uncertain. Trimming shortened V by 6 bases and J by 0 bases, and 10 bases separated the two germline ends. Germline V lookup: CDR1 MDHEN, CDR2 SYDVKM. The CDR3 length is 14 residues. CDR3 residues: CASRLTGSTDTQYF. CDR3 DNA: TGTGCCAGCAGGCTTACCGGGAGCACAGATACGCAGTATTTT.

In DNA, the CDR3 is TGTGCCTGGAGTCGCGGGGTCGGCTCCTACAATGAGCAGTTCTTC. It specifies CAWSRGVGSYNEQFF. V and J are TRBV30 and TRBJ2-1; tentatively, D is TRBD2 (6 bases). Per the germline V gene, CDR1 is GTSNPN and CDR2 is SVGIG (reference sequence). The CDR3 sequence is 15 residues long. The ends were cut back, 2 bases at V and 0 bases at J, with 11 bases in the middle.

This clone is labeled as medium-sized (0.01 to 0.1%). The genes are TRBV19 and TRBJ1-5; 9 nucleotides match TRBD1. Losses at the gene ends were 3 bases for V and 6 bases for J; bases not matched to a gene: 6. The CDR3 totals 15 residues. Germline values: CDR1 LNHDA, CDR2 SQIVND (reference sequence). For the CDR3, the DNA is TGTGCCAGTAGTATGGGGACAGGGTTATTTCAGCCCCAGCATTTT. It yields the protein CASSMGTGLFQPQHF.

In DNA, the CDR3 is TGTGCCAGCAGCGCCCGACTAGCGGGGAACACCGGGGAGCTGTTTTTT. It is translated as CASSARLAGNTGELFF. The chain couples TRBV9 to TRBJ2-2, with 10 bases fitting TRBD2. CDR3 length equals 16 residues. Germline V gene sequence: CDR1 SGDLS, CDR2 YYNGEE. V dropped 3 bases and J dropped 1; count of bases not matched to a gene: 3.

This chain uses TRBV11-3 with TRBJ2-7; 7 bases line up with TRBD1. This CDR3 has 14 residues. Germline-derived CDR1 and CDR2 are SGHNT and YENEEA. V was clipped by 1 base and J by 3 bases; unmatched bases: 3. The CDR3 nucleotides are TGTGCCAGCAGCTTAGCACAGGGGAACTACGAGCAGTACTTC. It encodes CASSLAQGNYEQYF.

This clone was seen a handful of times. The gene calls are TRBV27 and TRBJ1-5; D perhaps matches TRBD1 (6 bases). The germline V and J ends were trimmed by 2 bases and 0 bases, with 14 bases remaining between them. This CDR3 comprises 17 residues. Per the germline V gene, CDR1 is MNHEY and CDR2 is SMNVEV (reference sequence). Written as DNA, the CDR3 is TGTGCCAGCAGTTTACGCCGGACAGTCCTTAGCAATCAGCCCCAGCATTTT. Protein product: CASSLRRTVLSNQPQHF.

The chain combines TRBV28 with TRBJ2-5; the D gene is possibly TRBD1 (5 bases). This CDR3 is built from 13 residues. The V gene lost 5 bases and the J gene lost 1 base, with 8 bases spanning the gap. Germline CDR1 MDHEN, CDR2 SYDVKM. CDR3 in amino acids: CASSVTAQETQYF. In DNA, the CDR3 is TGTGCCAGCAGTGTGACAGCCCAAGAGACCCAGTACTTC.

V usage is TRBV30 and J usage is TRBJ2-2; TRBD2 is a possible D gene (5 bases). Germline values: CDR1 GTSNPN, CDR2 SVGIG (reference sequence). This CDR3 has 15 residues. Between the trimmed V and J ends, which lost 1 base and 2 bases, there was a span of 11 bases. For the CDR3, the DNA is TGTGCCTGGAGTGGGAAAGCGGATAACACCGGGGAGCTGTTTTTT. It encodes CAWSGKADNTGELFF.

The chain combines TRBV6-8 with TRBJ1-1; D remains unclear. The CDR3 totals 12 residues. Trimming shortened V by 8 bases and J by 5 bases, and 12 bases separated the two germline ends. CDR1 is MNHGY, CDR2 SAAAGT, per germline. The CDR3 region is CASLGRWTEAFF. In DNA, the CDR3 is TGTGCCAGCCTTGGTCGGTGGACTGAAGCTTTCTTT.

V is TRBV29-1 and J is TRBJ1-1; 8 positions agree with TRBD1. This CDR3 spans 13 amino acids. Germline-derived CDR1 and CDR2 are SQVTM and ANQGSEA. J was trimmed by 4 bases and V by 4 bases; bases with no gene match: 5. The CDR3 protein is CSVAFTGGTEAFF. CDR3 bases: TGCAGCGTTGCCTTCACAGGGGGCACTGAAGCTTTCTTT. The full variable domain, completed using reference TRBV29-1 and TRBJ1-1, is SAVISQKPSRDICQRGTSLTIQCQVDSQVTMMFWYRQQPGQSLTLIATANQGSEATYESGFVIDKFPISRPNLTFSTLTVSNMSPEDSSIYLCSVAFTGGTEAFFGQGTRLTVV.

The chain recombines TRBV5-1 with TRBJ1-1; no reliable D call. Germline V gene sequence: CDR1 SGHRS, CDR2 YFSETQ. The CDR3 is 14 residues long. Deletions cut 0 bases from V and 6 bases from J, with 12 bases between. In nucleotides, the CDR3 is TGCGCCAGCAGCTTGGCCTTGACAACACCTGAAGCTTTCTTT. It translates to CASSLALTTPEAFF.

This chain uses TRBV11-2 with TRBJ2-5; D is ambiguous. Per the germline V gene, CDR1 is SGHAT and CDR2 is FQNNGV. Trimming took off 1 base at V and 1 base at J, with 10 bases between the two ends. The CDR3 is 15 residues long. The CDR3 coding sequence is TGTGCCAGCAGCTTAGGAGTTCTGCGCCAAGAGACCCAGTACTTC. Amino acids: CASSLGVLRQETQYF.

The chain is built from TRBV5-4 and TRBJ2-7; D remains ambiguous. The CDR3 is 11 residues long. The V end lost 2 bases, the J end lost 7 bases, and 7 bases lay between the germline ends. The germline V gene has CDR1 SGHNT and CDR2 YYREEE (reference sequence). CDR3 coding DNA: TGTGCCAGCAGCTTTGAACAGGAGCAGTACTTC. It codes for CASSFEQEQYF.

The chain joins TRBV5-1 to TRBJ2-7; D possibly corresponds to TRBD1 (6 bases). The V gene's germline CDR1 is SGHRS and CDR2 YFSETQ. Trimming pared 4 bases from V and 3 bases from J, leaving 11 bases between. This CDR3 has 13 amino acids. The CDR3, as DNA: TGCGCCAGCAGCGACGGACAGTACTACGAGCAGTACTTC. Translated, it gives CASSDGQYYEQYF.

V gene TRBV28 combines with J gene TRBJ1-5; TRBD1 is a possible D gene (5 bases). Germline CDR1 reads MDHEN; CDR2 reads SYDVKM. The CDR3 extends over 20 amino acids. V gave up 3 bases and J gave up 1 base, with 25 bases separating them. This CDR3 is CASSFEFGWGGGRSNQPQHF. The DNA for the CDR3 is TGTGCCAGCAGTTTTGAGTTCGGGTGGGGGGGAGGTCGCAGCAATCAGCCCCAGCATTTT.

This rearrangement joins TRBV5-4 to TRBJ2-3; D not certain. In germline, CDR1 is SGHNT, CDR2 YYREEE (reference sequence). CDR3 size: 14 residues. Trimming left V 0 bases short and J 0 bases short, with 5 bases between. CDR3 sequence reads: CASSLAGSTDTQYF. CDR3 bases: TGTGCCAGCAGCTTGGCCGGGAGCACAGATACGCAGTATTTT.

Only one count was recorded for this clone. The chain couples TRBV11-2 to TRBJ1-1; a weak D match, TRBD1 (6 bases). V was cut by 1 base and J by 0 bases, with 18 bases left in between. The CDR3 has 18 amino acids. The germline V gene has CDR1 SGHAT and CDR2 FQNNGV. In DNA form, the CDR3 reads TGTGCCAGCAGCTTAGTTAGCCCCCGACAGGCCATGAACACTGAAGCTTTCTTT. Protein: CASSLVSPRQAMNTEAFF.

Here the CDR3 DNA reads TGTGCCAGCAGTGTACAGGGGTCTGGAAACACCATATATTTT. Protein: CASSVQGSGNTIYF. The chain links TRBV6-1 to TRBJ1-3; 7 nucleotides line up with TRBD1. With V trimmed by 4 bases and J by 1 base, 1 base remained unmatched. The CDR3 consists of 14 residues. Germline lookup yields CDR1 MNHNS and CDR2 SASEGT.

This clone was recorded once. J is TRBJ2-2 and V is TRBV1; no DNA check was done on the table's D call, TRBD1. TRBV1 is annotated as a pseudogene. The CDR3 contains 11 residues. The CDR3 DNA reads as TGCACCAGCAAACAAACCGGGGAGCTGTTTTTT. Translation gives CTSKQTGELFF.

This clone was found once. J is TRBJ2-7 and V is TRBV7-6; TRBD1 agrees at 10 bases. The CDR3 covers 16 residues. Germline V lookup: CDR1 SGHVS, CDR2 FNYEAQ. V dropped 1 base and J dropped 5; count of bases not matched to a gene: 8. CDR3 in amino acids: CASSLGNDRGQNEQYF. The CDR3 DNA reads as TGTGCCAGCAGCTTAGGGAACGACAGGGGGCAGAACGAGCAGTACTTC.

The CDR3 DNA follows: TGTGCCAGCAGTTCGGGACAGGGGTTATCCTACGAGCAGTACTTC. It yields the protein CASSSGQGLSYEQYF. The chain recombines TRBV5-5 with TRBJ2-7; TRBD1 aligns across 10 bases. This CDR3 comprises 15 residues. J gave up 1 base and V 5 bases, and 6 bases lay outside the gene matches. Per the germline V gene, CDR1 is SGHKS and CDR2 is YYEKEE (reference sequence). Variable domain in full (rest from reference TRBV5-5 and TRBJ2-7): DAGVTQSPTHLIKTRGQQVTLRCSPISGHKSVSWYQQVLGQGPQFIFQYYEKEERGRGNFPDRFSARQFPNYSSELNVNALLLGDSALYLCASSSGQGLSYEQYFGPGTRLTVT.

The chain uses TRBV29-1 and TRBJ2-7; 9 nucleotides agree with TRBD2. V shed 7 bases, J shed 0 bases, and the junction held 7 bases outside the gene matches. From germline, CDR1 is SQVTM and CDR2 ANQGSEA. CDR3 size: 14 residues. CDR3 residues: CSDPGLASSYEQYF. The CDR3, as DNA: TGCAGCGACCCCGGACTAGCGAGCTCCTACGAGCAGTACTTC.

CDR3 residues: CSVVFQGQGETQYF. CDR3 nucleotide sequence: TGCAGCGTTGTTTTCCAGGGGCAAGGGGAGACCCAGTACTTC. The rearrangement joins TRBV29-1 to TRBJ2-5; TRBD1 is a possible D gene (6 bases). The CDR3 loop spans 14 amino acids. Germline assignment: CDR1 SQVTM and CDR2 ANQGSEA. The germline V and J ends were trimmed by 4 bases and 5 bases, with 17 bases remaining between them.